The entry below describes one TCR beta chain. Trimming stripped 0 bases from V and 10 bases from J, with 7 bases between. Germline CDR1 is SGHNT and CDR2 is YENEEA. This CDR3 is built from 11 residues. Data came from immunoSEQ multiplex PCR; TCRdb stores just in-frame clones and leaves some out. The sample lists 20,000 or so clones, over 75% seen once, with 6.9% in the top ten. This sample was included in a study of T cells in localized non-small cell lung cancer. The sample consisted of peripheral blood, taken before any cancer treatment. The rearrangement links TRBV11-3 to TRBJ2-7; D ambiguous. The sequence came from a woman aged 35 to 75 with stage I lung adenocarcinoma. CDR3 in DNA: TGTGCCAGCAGCTTAGATGGCTCACAGTACTTC. This sequence encodes CASSLDGSQYF. Variable domain in full (rest from reference TRBV11-3 and TRBJ2-7): EAGVVQSPRYKIIEKKQPVAFWCNPISGHNTLYWYLQNLGQGPELLIRYENEEAVDDSQLPKDRFSAERLKGVDSTLKIQPAELGDSAVYLCASSLDGSQYFGPGTRLTVT.